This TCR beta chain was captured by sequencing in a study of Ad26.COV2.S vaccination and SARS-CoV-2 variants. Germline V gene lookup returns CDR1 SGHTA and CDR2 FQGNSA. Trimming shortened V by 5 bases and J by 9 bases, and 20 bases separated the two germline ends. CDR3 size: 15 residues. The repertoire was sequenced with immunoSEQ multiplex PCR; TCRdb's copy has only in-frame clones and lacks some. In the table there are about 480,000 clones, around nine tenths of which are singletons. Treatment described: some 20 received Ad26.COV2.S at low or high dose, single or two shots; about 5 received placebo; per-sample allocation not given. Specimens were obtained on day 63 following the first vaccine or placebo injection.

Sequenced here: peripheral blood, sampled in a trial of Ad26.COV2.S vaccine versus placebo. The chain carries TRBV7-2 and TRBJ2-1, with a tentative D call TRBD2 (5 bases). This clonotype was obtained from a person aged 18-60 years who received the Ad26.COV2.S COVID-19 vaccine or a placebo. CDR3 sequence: CASSLYMFFGGEQFF. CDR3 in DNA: TGTGCCAGCAGCCTTTACATGTTTTTCGGAGGTGAGCAGTTCTTC.